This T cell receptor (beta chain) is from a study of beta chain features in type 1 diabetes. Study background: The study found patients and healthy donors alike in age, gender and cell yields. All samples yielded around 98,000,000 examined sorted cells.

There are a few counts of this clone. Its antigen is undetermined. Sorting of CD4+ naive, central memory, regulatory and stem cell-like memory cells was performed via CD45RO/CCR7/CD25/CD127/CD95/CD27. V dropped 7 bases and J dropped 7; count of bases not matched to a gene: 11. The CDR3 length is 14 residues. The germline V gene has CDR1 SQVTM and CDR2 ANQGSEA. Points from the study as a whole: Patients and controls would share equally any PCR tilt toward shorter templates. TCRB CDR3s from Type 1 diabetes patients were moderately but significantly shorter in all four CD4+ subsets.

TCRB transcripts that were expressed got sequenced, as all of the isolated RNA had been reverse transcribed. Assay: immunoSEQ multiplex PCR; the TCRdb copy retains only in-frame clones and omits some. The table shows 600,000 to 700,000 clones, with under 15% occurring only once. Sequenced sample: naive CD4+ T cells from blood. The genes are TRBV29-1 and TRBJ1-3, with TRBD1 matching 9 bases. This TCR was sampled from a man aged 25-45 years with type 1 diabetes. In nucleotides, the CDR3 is TGCAGCGCCTTACCGGGACAGGGCGACAACACCATATATTTT. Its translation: CSALPGQGDNTIYF.